This record concerns one TCR beta chain sequence. The data belong to a study of blood T cell repertoires in COVID-19. About the research overall: The samples span acute and convalescent COVID-19 from the United States, Italy and Spain. The cDNA or gDNA used as material had been derived from T cells, B-cell-depleted T cells, or PBMCs.

Germline CDR1 is SGHAT and CDR2 is FQNNGV. With 10 bases clipped from V and 16 bases from J, the junction kept 14 bases outside the gene matches. This CDR3 has 12 residues. In the authors' workflow: Researchers report that nucleated cell counts were estimated from reference gene primer amplification. Some clones are missing from TCRdb's copy, which holds only in-frame ones; the method was immunoSEQ multiplex PCR. The DNA was the basis for D and trimming; V, J and clone size are from that table. The sample carries 120,000 to 150,000 clones, roughly 80% recorded once. The receptor was isolated from a woman between 40 and 50 years old with active or convalescent COVID-19. This sequence joins TRBV11-2 and TRBJ2-1; 9 bases match TRBD1. The source material was peripheral blood. In DNA form, the CDR3 reads TGTGCCACCCAGAGATCGGGGACAGGGTATTTCTTC. This codes for CATQRSGTGYFF.